The 23 T cell receptor beta chains below all came from one sample that was sequenced in a study of identical twins. One entry per CDR3 protein results from TCRdb running MiXCR on the 5' RACE reads. Among around 100,000 distinct CDR3 sequences listed, 4.5% to 6.5% were seen once. The sequenced material came from memory T cells sorted from blood. Source of these receptors: a woman aged 50 to 60 in good health.

This clonotype was seen many times. The V gene is TRBV30, the J gene TRBJ1-1, with D unclear. CDR1 GTSNPN and CDR2 SVGIG come from the germline V gene (reference sequence). V was cut by 0 bases and J by 7 bases, with 6 bases left in between. The CDR3 loop spans 11 amino acids. Here the CDR3 DNA reads TGTGCCTGGAGTGTATCCGTTGAAGCTTTCTTT. Its protein product is CAWSVSVEAFF.

The chain is built from TRBV11-1 and TRBJ2-1, with 9 bases fitting TRBD2. Germline V CDR1 and CDR2: SGHAT, FQDESV (reference sequence). The CDR3 runs 16 residues. The V segment lost 3 bases and the J segment 5 bases; nucleotides outside the gene matches: 8. CDR3 amino acids: CASSFAGLARDNEQFF. The CDR3 DNA sequence: TGTGCCAGCAGCTTTGCGGGACTAGCAAGGGACAATGAGCAGTTCTTC.

This clonotype has a count of ten or more. V is TRBV20-1 and J is TRBJ2-5; D is perhaps TRBD1 (6 bases). V was shortened by 3 bases and J by 2 bases, with 16 bases between the two germline ends. Germline values: CDR1 DFQATT, CDR2 SNEGSKA (reference sequence). CDR3 length: 15 amino acids. CDR3 in amino acids: CSARDSGQSQETQYF. The CDR3 nucleotides read TGCAGTGCTAGGGATTCGGGACAATCTCAAGAGACCCAGTACTTC.

This clonotype was picked up many times. The DNA of the CDR3 is TGCGCCAGCAGCCGCCCAAGCCGGGGGGCAGGAGATACGCAGTATTTT. Its translation is CASSRPSRGAGDTQYF. This sequence joins TRBV4-1 and TRBJ2-3; the D gene is possibly TRBD2 (7 bases). V lost 4 bases to trimming and J lost 5 bases, with 19 bases between them. The CDR3 contains 16 residues. Germline assignment: CDR1 MGHRA and CDR2 YSYEKL.

In this sample, this clonotype turned up many times. The V gene is TRBV4-1, the J gene TRBJ2-3, with D perhaps matching TRBD1 (6 bases). CDR1 is MGHRA, CDR2 YSYEKL, per germline. Trimming took 4 bases from V and 0 from J, leaving 11 bases between them. CDR3 size: 15 residues. This CDR3 is CASSLGTPSTDTQYF. For the CDR3, the DNA is TGCGCCAGCAGCCTCGGGACACCTAGCACAGATACGCAGTATTTT.

This clonotype was observed many times. The V call is TRBV5-1, the J call TRBJ2-1, with 7 bases aligning to TRBD2. The germline gives CDR1 SGHRS, CDR2 YFSETQ. The junction had 13 bases not matched to a gene; V was cut back by 4 bases and J by 6 bases. The CDR3 length is 16 residues. The CDR3 sequence is CASSPLGGSEFNEQFF. In DNA form, the CDR3 reads TGCGCCAGCAGCCCCCTGGGCGGGAGCGAGTTCAATGAGCAGTTCTTC.

This clonotype was seen a few times. The chain joins TRBV7-9 to TRBJ2-5, with 8 nucleotides matching TRBD2. V shed 6 bases, J shed 2 bases, and the junction held 5 bases outside the gene matches. Germline V gene lookup returns CDR1 SEHNR and CDR2 FQNEAQ (reference sequence). The CDR3 spans 14 residues. The CDR3 loop is CASRPTSEQETQYF. The DNA of the CDR3 is TGTGCCAGCAGGCCGACTAGCGAACAAGAGACCCAGTACTTC.

This clonotype has a count of ten or more. V gene TRBV11-2 combines with J gene TRBJ2-5; tentative D call: TRBD2 (6 bases). Trimming left V 1 base short and J 2 bases short, with 11 bases between. CDR1 and CDR2 (germline): SGHAT, FQNNGV. The CDR3 covers 15 residues. CDR3 sequence reads: CASSLGGMTQETQYF. The CDR3 DNA reads as TGTGCCAGCAGCTTAGGCGGGATGACACAAGAGACCCAGTACTTC.

The sample holds many counts of this clonotype. The rearrangement links TRBV20-1 to TRBJ2-7; 8 bases align to TRBD2. The CDR3 is 17 amino acids. Losses at the gene ends were 1 base for V and 1 base for J; bases not matched to a gene: 12. Germline assignment: CDR1 DFQATT and CDR2 SNEGSKA (reference sequence). In nucleotides, the CDR3 is TGCAGTGCTAGAGGGGGACCGGGTAGCGGGGCTTCCTACGAGCAGTACTTC. Translated, it gives CSARGGPGSGASYEQYF.

The chain couples TRBV5-1 to TRBJ2-5, with D possibly TRBD1 on 5 matching bases. The CDR3 length is 15 residues. The V end was cut by 2 bases, the J end by 2 bases, with 13 bases between. CDR1 is SGHRS and CDR2 is YFSETQ in the germline V gene. This CDR3 is CASSFVGREQETQYF. The CDR3 region has the DNA TGCGCCAGCAGCTTCGTGGGGCGTGAACAAGAGACCCAGTACTTC.

There are many counts of this clonotype. V usage is TRBV7-8 and J usage is TRBJ1-1, with no clear D. Germline lookup yields CDR1 SGHVS and CDR2 FQNEAQ. V shed 5 bases and J shed 1 base, with 14 bases lying between them. This CDR3 has 15 residues. The CDR3 DNA reads as TGTGCCAGCAGCCTCAGGAGGGTCGCGAACACTGAAGCTTTCTTT. Translating gives CASSLRRVANTEAFF.

This clonotype was picked up many times. V gene TRBV14 combines with J gene TRBJ2-7; no clear D. The V end lost 3 bases, the J end lost 3 bases, and 12 bases lay between the germline ends. In germline, CDR1 is SGHDN, CDR2 FVKESK. This CDR3 has 14 amino acids. The CDR3 coding sequence is TGTGCCAGCAGCCAGCTCCTCATGGGCTACGAGCAGTACTTC. Protein product: CASSQLLMGYEQYF.

There are many counts of this clonotype. The chain carries TRBV25-1 and TRBJ1-2, with D possibly TRBD1 on 6 matching bases. The CDR3 length is 15 residues. The germline CDR1 and CDR2 sequences are MGHDK and SYGVNS. V was pared by 3 bases and J by 7 bases, with 18 bases between. CDR3 loop: CASSEPGRGGSGYTF. In DNA, the CDR3 is TGTGCCAGCAGTGAGCCGGGGAGAGGGGGTAGTGGCTACACCTTC.

This clonotype was picked up a small number of times. The V call is TRBV7-6, the J call TRBJ2-7; D could derive from TRBD1 or TRBD2 (5 bases each). Germline CDR1 and CDR2: SGHVS and FNYEAQ. The CDR3 has 16 amino acids. V was pared by 6 bases and J by 4 bases, with 22 bases between. Here the CDR3 reads CASSPQGVSGLYEQYV. CDR3 nucleotide sequence: TGTGCCAGCAGTCCCCAGGGAGTAAGCGGATTATACGAGCAGTACGTC.

The table lists this clonotype with many counts. The chain links TRBV20-1 to TRBJ2-3; no clear D gene. CDR3 size: 17 residues. Trimming took off 0 bases at V and 0 bases at J, with 16 bases between the two ends. Looked up from germline, CDR1 is DFQATT and CDR2 is SNEGSKA (reference sequence). CDR3 in DNA: TGCAGTGCTAGAGATAATAGGGCTCTTGCTAGCACAGATACGCAGTATTTT. Residues: CSARDNRALASTDTQYF.

This clonotype was seen more than once but under ten times. This clone may be a read error of a much larger clone one base away. This is likely a read error, given that the CDR3 carries no conserved phenylalanine or tryptophan at its end. V gene TRBV28 combines with J gene TRBJ1-1, with 11 nucleotides matching TRBD1. V dropped 3 bases and J dropped 4; count of bases not matched to a gene: 4. Germline CDR1 is MDHEN and CDR2 is SYDVKM. This CDR3 has 15 residues. The CDR3 sequence is CASSFSGTGGTEAFL. CDR3 DNA: TGTGCCAGCAGTTTCTCCGGGACAGGGGGCACTGAAGCTTTCCTT.

This clonotype was recorded at least ten times. V gene TRBV12-3 or TRBV12-4 combines with J gene TRBJ2-2; 10 bases are shared with TRBD2. V gave up 3 bases and J gave up 10 bases; unmatched junction bases: 5. The CDR3 runs 14 residues. The CDR3 reads CASSLSGRAAELFF. The DNA of the CDR3 is TGTGCCAGCAGTTTGAGCGGGAGGGCCGCGGAGCTGTTTTTT.

This clonotype was seen many times. The chain uses TRBV5-5 and TRBJ1-1; no clear D. Germline V gene data show CDR1 as SGHKS and CDR2 as YYEKEE (reference sequence). V lost 4 bases to trimming and J lost 0 bases, with 13 bases between them. The length of the CDR3 is 15 residues. The CDR3 bases are TGTGCCAGCAGCAGTCTTGTGGCTCTGAACACTGAAGCTTTCTTT. Protein sequence: CASSSLVALNTEAFF.

This clonotype was recorded a few times. CDR3 region: CASSRPRTSGRRGETQYF. The CDR3 region has the DNA TGTGCCAGCAGCAGACCCCGGACTAGCGGGAGAAGGGGAGAGACCCAGTACTTC. This chain uses TRBV7-8 with TRBJ2-5; 13 bases match TRBD2. V shed 5 bases, J shed 4 bases, and the junction held 13 bases outside the gene matches. There are 18 residues in the CDR3. Germline V lookup: CDR1 SGHVS, CDR2 FQNEAQ.

This clonotype appeared a few times. The CDR3 region is CASSSGWADTGELFF. CDR3 sequence (DNA): TGTGCCAGTAGTAGCGGTTGGGCAGACACCGGGGAGCTGTTTTTT. The V gene is TRBV19, the J gene TRBJ2-2, with no clear D. V dropped 4 bases and J dropped 3 bases, with 12 bases sitting between them. The CDR3 runs to 15 residues. Germline assignment: CDR1 LNHDA and CDR2 SQIVND (reference sequence).

This clonotype was counted between two and nine times. The CDR3 spells CSAGLRIGEQFF. The CDR3 DNA sequence: TGCAGTGCTGGACTGCGGATTGGTGAGCAGTTCTTC. The V call is TRBV20-1, the J call TRBJ2-1, with D possibly TRBD2 on 5 matching bases. CDR3 length: 12 amino acids. CDR1 and CDR2 from the germline V gene are DFQATT and SNEGSKA (reference sequence). V shed 5 bases and J shed 9 bases, with 14 bases lying between them.

This clonotype came up a few times. The chain recombines TRBV2 with TRBJ1-1; TRBD1 aligns across 9 bases. J gave up 1 base and V 6 bases, and 12 bases lay outside the gene matches. The CDR3 runs 17 residues. Germline CDR1 and CDR2: SNHLY and FYNNEI. CDR3 nucleotides: TGTGCCAGCAGGGGCTCCGGGACAGGGCGTAGGAACACTGAAGCTTTCTTT. This codes for CASRGSGTGRRNTEAFF.

The table lists this clonotype with many counts. This sequence joins TRBV12-3 or TRBV12-4 and TRBJ1-5; D uncertain. The CDR3 length is 14 residues. V was trimmed by 3 bases and J by 4 bases, leaving 10 bases between them. The CDR3 coding sequence is TGTGCCAGCAGTTTTATAGGTGGGAATCAGCCCCAGCATTTT. This encodes CASSFIGGNQPQHF.